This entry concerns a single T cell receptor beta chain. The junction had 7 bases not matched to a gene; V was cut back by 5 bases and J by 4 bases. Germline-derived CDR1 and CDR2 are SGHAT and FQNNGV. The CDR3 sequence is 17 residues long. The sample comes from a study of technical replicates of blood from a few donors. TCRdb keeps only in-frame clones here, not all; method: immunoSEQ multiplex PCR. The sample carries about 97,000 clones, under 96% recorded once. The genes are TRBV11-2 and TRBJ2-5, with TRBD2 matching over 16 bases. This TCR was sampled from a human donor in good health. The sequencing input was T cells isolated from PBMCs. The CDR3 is CASSRGTSGGAGETQYF. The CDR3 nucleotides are TGTGCCAGCAGCCGGGGGACTAGCGGGGGGGCCGGAGAGACCCAGTACTTC.